A single sample gave rise to the 32 T cell receptor beta chains below, sequenced in a study of PD-1 blockade in classical Hodgkin lymphoma. Regarding time point: cycle 4 day 1 (C4D1), after less than 7 weeks of nivolumab. In every patient, relapse followed autologous stem cell transplantation, while exposure to brentuximab vedotin differed. Profiled with immunoSEQ multiplex PCR; TCRdb holds only in-frame clones, not every one. This sample yields some 90,000 clones, of which under 85% are seen a single time; around 15% belongs to the top ten. Sequencing used peripheral blood mononuclear cells (PBMCs), obtained before the fourth cycle of nivolumab. The receptors stem from a human donor with classical Hodgkin lymphoma.

The chain couples TRBV11-2 to TRBJ2-2; possibly TRBD2 for D (5 bases). Trimming left V 5 bases short and J 1 base short, with 11 bases between. This CDR3 contains 15 residues. Germline CDR1 reads SGHAT; CDR2 reads FQNNGV. CDR3 sequence (DNA): TGTGCCAGCAGCCTTCTAGCCCTGAACACCGGGGAGCTGTTTTTT. Encoded protein: CASSLLALNTGELFF. Full variable domain (missing parts from reference TRBV11-2 and TRBJ2-2): EAGVAQSPRYKIIEKRQSVAFWCNPISGHATLYWYQQILGQGPKLLIQFQNNGVVDDSQLPKDRFSAERLKGVDSTLKIQPAKLEDSAVYLCASSLLALNTGELFFGEGSRLTVL.

The rearrangement uses TRBV19 and TRBJ1-2; 10 bases align to TRBD1. The junction had 4 bases not matched to a gene; V was cut back by 0 bases and J by 0 bases. The germline CDR1 and CDR2 sequences are LNHDA and SQIVND (reference sequence). The CDR3 covers 17 residues. CDR3 in DNA: TGTGCCAGTAGTATAGACAGGACAGGGGGAACTAACTATGGCTACACCTTC. The encoded protein is CASSIDRTGGTNYGYTF. Supplemented by reference TRBV19 and TRBJ1-2, the full variable domain reads DGGITQSPKYLFRKEGQNVTLSCEQNLNHDAMYWYRQDPGQGLRLIYYSQIVNDFQKGDIAEGYSVSREKKESFPLTVTSAQKNPTAFYLCASSIDRTGGTNYGYTFGSGTRLTVV.

This chain links TRBV2 with TRBJ1-5; D gene ambiguous. The germline CDR1 and CDR2 sequences are SNHLY and FYNNEI. V shed 8 bases and J shed 1 base, with 6 bases lying between them. The CDR3 consists of 12 residues. This CDR3 reads CASQGSNQPQHF. The CDR3 nucleotides are TGTGCCAGCCAAGGGAGCAATCAGCCCCAGCATTTT.

The chain carries TRBV5-1 and TRBJ1-1, with D maybe TRBD1 (6 bases). The CDR3 spans 13 residues. Trimming shortened V by 7 bases and J by 2 bases, and 12 bases separated the two germline ends. Germline V CDR1 and CDR2: SGHRS, YFSETQ. CDR3 in DNA: TGCGCCAGCGGGGCACAGGGCAACACTGAAGCTTTCTTT. Translating gives CASGAQGNTEAFF.

This clone was observed a few times. The CDR3: CAWSQPLGRRAFF. The CDR3 region has the DNA TGTGCCTGGAGTCAACCTTTGGGGAGGCGAGCTTTCTTT. The chain links TRBV30 to TRBJ1-1; D unresolved. The CDR3 covers 13 residues. The germline V gene encodes CDR1 GTSNPN and CDR2 SVGIG (reference sequence). Trimming pared 2 bases from V and 10 bases from J, leaving 17 bases between. The whole variable domain, filled in from reference TRBV30 and TRBJ1-1, reads SQTIHQWPATLVQPVGSPLSLECTVEGTSNPNLYWYRQAAGRGLQLLFYSVGIGQISSEVPQNLSASRPQDRQFILSSKKLLLSDSGFYLCAWSQPLGRRAFFGQGTRLTVV.

V and J are TRBV12-2 and TRBJ1-1. TRBV12-2 is tagged as a pseudogene. This CDR3 is 14 amino acids long. CDR3 amino acids: CASRLALLTEEAFF. As DNA, the CDR3 is TGTGCAAGTCGCTTAGCGCTATTGACCGAGGAAGCTTTCTTT.

The chain carries TRBV30 and TRBJ2-3; D not certain. V lost 0 bases to trimming and J lost 6 bases, with 7 bases between them. The V gene's germline CDR1 is GTSNPN and CDR2 SVGIG (reference sequence). The CDR3 has 12 amino acids. The CDR3 sequence is CAWSVQWDTQYF. In nucleotides, the CDR3 is TGTGCCTGGAGTGTACAATGGGATACGCAGTATTTT.

The chain recombines TRBV7-3 with TRBJ2-1, with D perhaps TRBD2 (5 bases). This CDR3 spans 15 amino acids. CDR1 is SGHTA and CDR2 is FQGTGA in the germline V gene. V was clipped by 2 bases and J by 5 bases, with 13 bases between them. The DNA for the CDR3 is TGTGCCAGCAGCTTAGGAGGATTCCCCGACAATGAGCAGTTCTTC. Its protein product is CASSLGGFPDNEQFF. The variable domain in full, with the rest retrieved from reference TRBV7-3 and TRBJ2-1, is GAGVSQTPSNKVTEKGKYVELRCDPISGHTALYWYRQSLGQGPEFLIYFQGTGAADDSGLPNDRFFAVRPEGSVSTLKIQRTERGDSAVYLCASSLGGFPDNEQFFGPGTRLTVL.

The V and J genes are TRBV7-2 and TRBJ2-7; D unresolved. The germline V and J ends were trimmed by 0 bases and 1 base, with 13 bases remaining between them. The CDR3 extends over 16 amino acids. Germline V CDR1 and CDR2: SGHTA, FQGNSA. The CDR3 DNA reads as TGTGCCAGCAGCTTAGCGCGAATGTGGGGATCCTACGAGCAGTACTTC. Its protein is CASSLARMWGSYEQYF.

The chain carries TRBV13 and TRBJ2-7, with D possibly being TRBD1 or TRBD2 (5 bases each). V shed 0 bases and J shed 2 bases, with 8 bases lying between them. Per germline, CDR1 PRHDT and CDR2 FYEKMQ (reference sequence). The CDR3 is 14 amino acids. Here the CDR3 DNA reads TGTGCCAGCAGCTTAGGCGGGACCGCCTACGAGCAGTACTTC. As protein: CASSLGGTAYEQYF. Based on the CDR3 plus reference TRBV13 and TRBJ2-7, the full variable domain is AAGVIQSPRHLIKEKRETATLKCYPIPRHDTVYWYQQGPGQDPQFLISFYEKMQSDKGSIPDRFSAQQFSDYHSELNMSSLELGDSALYFCASSLGGTAYEQYFGPGTRLTVT.

CDR3 coding DNA: TGCGCCAGCAGCTTGGCCCTCGGGATCACTGAAGCTTTCTTT. It translates to CASSLALGITEAFF. The J gene is TRBJ1-1, the V gene TRBV5-1; D uncertain. CDR1 SGHRS and CDR2 YFSETQ come from the germline V gene. V was trimmed by 0 bases and J by 4 bases, leaving 10 bases between them. There are 14 residues in the CDR3.

The V call is TRBV5-1, the J call TRBJ2-1; D perhaps matches TRBD1 (6 bases). The germline CDR1 and CDR2 sequences are SGHRS and YFSETQ. The CDR3 runs to 14 residues. Trimming took off 4 bases at V and 6 bases at J, with 14 bases between the two ends. The CDR3 nucleotides read TGCGCCAGCAGCACCGGACAGCGAATCAATGAGCAGTTCTTC. This gives the protein CASSTGQRINEQFF.

This clone has only one observation. The chain recombines TRBV5-1 with TRBJ2-1; 11 positions agree with TRBD2. This CDR3 has 15 residues. Germline-derived CDR1 and CDR2 are SGHRS and YFSETQ. The V segment lost 4 bases and the J segment 3 bases; nucleotides outside the gene matches: 3. The CDR3: CASSVGLAGYNEQFF. CDR3 DNA: TGCGCCAGCAGCGTAGGACTAGCGGGCTACAATGAGCAGTTCTTC.

The chain uses TRBV6-4 and TRBJ1-2, with a possible D match to TRBD1 (6 bases). Germline loops: CDR1 MRHNA, CDR2 SNTAGT. The V and J ends lost 6 bases and 7 bases respectively, with 18 bases between them. CDR3 length equals 14 residues. DNA of the CDR3: TGTGCCAGCAGCGCCGGGACGGGGGGCCCTGGCTACACCTTC. Translated: CASSAGTGGPGYTF.

The chain joins TRBV5-1 to TRBJ2-7; a possible D gene is TRBD1 (5 bases). Trimming took 0 bases from V and 1 from J, leaving 8 bases between them. The CDR3 extends over 14 amino acids. Per the germline V gene, CDR1 is SGHRS and CDR2 is YFSETQ. For the CDR3, the DNA is TGCGCCAGCAGCTTGGACAGGATGTCCTACGAGCAGTACTTC. Translation gives CASSLDRMSYEQYF.

V usage is TRBV14 and J usage is TRBJ1-4, with D unclear. CDR3 size: 15 residues. V was cut by 5 bases and J by 0 bases, with 10 bases left in between. Per germline, CDR1 SGHDN and CDR2 FVKESK. The CDR3 here is CASSGIAATNEKLFF. The DNA for the CDR3 is TGTGCCAGCAGCGGGATAGCCGCAACTAATGAAAAACTGTTTTTT.

The gene calls are TRBV13 and TRBJ2-2, with D unclear. The CDR3 totals 12 residues. Trimming cost V 4 bases and J 8 bases, with 8 bases left between them. Germline V lookup: CDR1 PRHDT, CDR2 FYEKMQ (reference sequence). The chain's CDR3 is CASSSVTGELFF. The CDR3 DNA follows: TGTGCCAGCAGCTCCGTAACGGGGGAGCTGTTTTTT.

The chain combines TRBV2 with TRBJ2-7; D call uncertain. The CDR3 totals 14 residues. Germline V gene lookup returns CDR1 SNHLY and CDR2 FYNNEI. Trimming cost V 3 bases and J 2 bases, with 11 bases left between them. The CDR3 DNA reads TGTGCCAGCAGTGACCGTACCGTAGCCTACGAGCAGTACTTC. Translating gives CASSDRTVAYEQYF.

The CDR3 DNA reads TGTGCCAGCAGCCCCAGCGGGTTCAAAGAGACCCAGTACTTC. Amino acids: CASSPSGFKETQYF. The chain recombines TRBV7-9 with TRBJ2-5, with a possible D match to TRBD2 (6 bases). Germline CDR1 SEHNR, CDR2 FQNEAQ (reference sequence). This CDR3 has 14 amino acids. Trimming shortened V by 5 bases and J by 3 bases, and 13 bases separated the two germline ends. Using reference TRBV7-9 and TRBJ2-5 for the parts outside the CDR3, the full variable domain is DTGVSQNPRHKITKRGQNVTFRCDPISEHNRLYWYRQTLGQGPEFLTYFQNEAQLEKSRLLSDRFSAERPKGSFSTLEIQRTEQGDSAMYLCASSPSGFKETQYFGPGTRLLVL.

This chain uses TRBV29-1 with TRBJ2-5, with a weak D call TRBD1 (6 bases). The assigned J gene may be wrong: the sequence end matches TRBJ2-7 better. This CDR3 spans 12 amino acids. Germline assignment: CDR1 SQVTM and CDR2 ANQGSEA. The CDR3 region has the DNA TGCAGCGTTGTGACAGGTACCTACGAGCAGTACTTC. The encoded protein is CSVVTGTYEQYF.

This chain joins TRBV11-2 and TRBJ1-3, with D tentatively TRBD1 (5 bases). This CDR3 has 17 residues. Germline lookup yields CDR1 SGHAT and CDR2 FQNNGV. The germline V and J ends were trimmed by 5 bases and 0 bases, with 17 bases remaining between them. CDR3 region: CASSPRMGLLSGNTIYF. The DNA of the CDR3 is TGTGCCAGCAGCCCTCGGATGGGGCTCCTCTCTGGAAACACCATATATTTT.

J is TRBJ1-2 and V is TRBV11-2, with 7 bases identical to TRBD1. CDR1 is SGHAT and CDR2 is FQNNGV in the germline V gene. With V trimmed by 1 base and J by 8 bases, 10 bases remained unmatched. The CDR3 covers 15 residues. CDR3 DNA: TGTGCCAGCAGCTTAGTTGGGGACAGACTCATCGGCTACACCTTC. Its translation: CASSLVGDRLIGYTF. The full variable domain, with the rest looked up from reference TRBV11-2 and TRBJ1-2, is EAGVAQSPRYKIIEKRQSVAFWCNPISGHATLYWYQQILGQGPKLLIQFQNNGVVDDSQLPKDRFSAERLKGVDSTLKIQPAKLEDSAVYLCASSLVGDRLIGYTFGSGTRLTVV.

V gene TRBV5-1 combines with J gene TRBJ1-4; D remains ambiguous. There are 12 residues in the CDR3. In germline, CDR1 is SGHRS, CDR2 YFSETQ. Trimming stripped 3 bases from V and 4 bases from J, with 4 bases between. CDR3 nucleotides: TGCGCCAGCAGCTCCGGTAATGAAAAACTGTTTTTT. Translation gives CASSSGNEKLFF.

The rearrangement joins TRBV19 to TRBJ2-5; 10 positions match TRBD2. Germline trimming cut 2 bases from V and 5 bases from J; bases unmatched to any gene: 14. Germline-derived CDR1 and CDR2 are LNHDA and SQIVND (reference sequence). The CDR3 runs to 18 residues. In DNA, the CDR3 is TGTGCCAGTAGTATAAGAGGGCCTAGCGGGAGCTTCGGGGAGACCCAGTACTTC. Amino acid sequence: CASSIRGPSGSFGETQYF.

CDR3: CASSPGQGSIPYGYTF. CDR3 nucleotides: TGTGCCAGCTCACCAGGACAGGGGTCGATACCCTATGGCTACACCTTC. The chain couples TRBV18 to TRBJ1-2; 9 nucleotides match TRBD1. Germline values: CDR1 KGHSH, CDR2 LQKENI. V lost 2 bases, J lost 4 bases, and 8 bases stayed unmatched. The CDR3 consists of 16 residues.

In this sample, this clone turned up once. This chain connects TRBV19 to TRBJ2-2; 8 bases line up with TRBD1. CDR3 length: 13 amino acids. The J segment lost 4 bases and the V segment lost 11 bases, leaving 6 bases of the junction unmatched. Germline CDR1 reads LNHDA; CDR2 reads SQIVND (reference sequence). CDR3: CAGRQGRTGELFF. DNA of the CDR3: TGTGCCGGGCGACAGGGGCGCACCGGGGAGCTGTTTTTT. Looking up the rest from reference TRBV19 and TRBJ2-2 gives the full variable domain: DGGITQSPKYLFRKEGQNVTLSCEQNLNHDAMYWYRQDPGQGLRLIYYSQIVNDFQKGDIAEGYSVSREKKESFPLTVTSAQKNPTAFYLCAGRQGRTGELFFGEGSRLTVL.

The J gene is TRBJ2-3, the V gene TRBV5-4, with 8 bases aligning to TRBD1. J was trimmed by 5 bases and V by 5 bases; bases with no gene match: 19. The CDR3 is made up of 18 amino acids. Looked up from germline, CDR1 is SGHNT and CDR2 is YYREEE (reference sequence). The CDR3 is CASRVRLGQVSSGDTQYF. DNA for the CDR3: TGTGCCAGCAGAGTGAGGTTGGGACAGGTCTCGAGTGGAGATACGCAGTATTTT.

The chain combines TRBV7-2 with TRBJ1-1; D perhaps matches TRBD1 (5 bases). Trimming removed 2 bases from V and 4 bases from J, with 20 bases in between. Germline CDR1 reads SGHTA; CDR2 reads FQGNSA. The CDR3 is 17 residues long. This CDR3 is CASSLFGSRGRGTEAFF. CDR3 bases: TGTGCCAGCAGCTTATTCGGGTCTCGGGGGAGAGGCACTGAAGCTTTCTTT.

The gene calls are TRBV5-1 and TRBJ2-3; 8 bases are a match to TRBD1. The trim removed 4 bases at V and 4 bases at J, leaving 5 bases unmatched. CDR3 length: 14 amino acids. CDR1 and CDR2 from the germline V gene are SGHRS and YFSETQ. In DNA, the CDR3 is TGCGCCAGCAGCCTCGGACAGGGCTCAGATACGCAGTATTTT. The encoded protein is CASSLGQGSDTQYF.

To note about this clone: An end of the junction does not agree with germline; a read error may underlie this. The CDR3 region has the DNA TGTGCCAGCTCACCGGTAGGGGCAAGGATGGCATATAGCAATCAGCCCCAGCACTTT. As protein: CASSPVGARMAYSNQPQHF. The rearrangement uses TRBV18 and TRBJ1-5; a weak D match, TRBD1 (5 bases). The CDR3 is made up of 19 amino acids. Germline assignment: CDR1 KGHSH and CDR2 LQKENI.

This sequence joins TRBV5-1 and TRBJ2-5; TRBD2 agrees at 10 bases. CDR1 is SGHRS, CDR2 YFSETQ, per germline. V lost 4 bases and J lost 9; bases outside the gene matches: 6. This CDR3 contains 13 residues. CDR3 sequence: CASSPGLADSQYF. As DNA, the CDR3 is TGCGCCAGCAGCCCCGGACTAGCGGATTCCCAGTACTTC.

The chain joins TRBV7-9 to TRBJ2-7; tentatively, D is TRBD2 (5 bases). The CDR3 spans 13 residues. Between the trimmed V and J ends, which lost 4 bases and 4 bases, there was a span of 11 bases. Germline V lookup: CDR1 SEHNR, CDR2 FQNEAQ (reference sequence). CDR3 in amino acids: CASSSQREYEQYF. CDR3 coding DNA: TGTGCCAGCAGCTCTCAGAGGGAATACGAGCAGTACTTC.